The entry that follows covers one TCR beta chain sequence. The data belong to a study of blood T cell repertoires in COVID-19. In the study overall: There were acute and convalescent COVID-19 samples, and they came from the United States, Italy and Spain. T cells, B-cell-depleted T cells, or PBMCs supplied cDNA or gDNA.

In the original workflow: Estimation of nucleated cell counts relied on the amplification of reference gene primers. The assay was immunoSEQ multiplex PCR, and TCRdb's table has in-frame clones only and misses some. That table gives V, J and clone size, and the DNA gave D and trimming. The sample has about 140,000 clones; about 80% are singletons. This TCR was sampled from a man over 45 with acute or convalescent COVID-19. The specimen sequenced was peripheral blood.

CDR3 sequence reads: CASSAQGVHDEQFF. The CDR3 nucleotides read TGCGCCAGCAGCGCACAGGGGGTTCACGATGAGCAGTTCTTC. This chain connects TRBV5-1 to TRBJ2-1; 8 bases line up with TRBD1. Trimming took 4 bases from V and 8 from J; bases not matched to a gene: 8. Germline-derived CDR1 and CDR2 are SGHRS and YFSETQ. The CDR3 extends over 14 amino acids.